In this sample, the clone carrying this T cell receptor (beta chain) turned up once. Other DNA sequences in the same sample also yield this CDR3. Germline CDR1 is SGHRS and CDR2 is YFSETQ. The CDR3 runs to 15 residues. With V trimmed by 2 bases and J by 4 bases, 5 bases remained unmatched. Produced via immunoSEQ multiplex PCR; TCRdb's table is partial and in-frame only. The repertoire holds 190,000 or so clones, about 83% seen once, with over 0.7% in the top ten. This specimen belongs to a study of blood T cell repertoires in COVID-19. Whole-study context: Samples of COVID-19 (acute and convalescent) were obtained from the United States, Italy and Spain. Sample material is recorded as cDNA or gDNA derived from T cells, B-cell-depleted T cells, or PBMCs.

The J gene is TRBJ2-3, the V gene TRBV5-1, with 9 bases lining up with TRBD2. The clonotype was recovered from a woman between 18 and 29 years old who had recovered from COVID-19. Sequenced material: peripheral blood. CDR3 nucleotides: TGCGCCAGCAGCTTTCTGGCGGGGGGGCCAGATACGCAGTATTTT. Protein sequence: CASSFLAGGPDTQYF.